This T cell receptor beta chain originates from a study of T cell repertoires in cytomegalovirus infection (dated by TCRdb to between 2018 and 2021). A note on the overall study: Recently identified HLA-C-restricted CMV epitopes, whose presentation resists viral immunomodulation, were targeted by peptide stimulations together with well-studied HLA-B-restricted epitopes. Donor HLA type was relevant to the analysis, as public TCR beta signatures indicated carriage of CMV infection together with the matching HLA type. General findings and caveats noted by the study authors: In both this cohort and an independent roughly 400-donor cohort, the cumulative frequency of public TCR beta family members distinguished carriers of CMV infection plus the relevant HLA type. The ex vivo response was dominated by HLA-C-restricted CMV-specific TCR beta clonotypes, and the single most frequent clonotype in two of eight donors was supplied by these HLA-C-restricted clonotypes.

The sequencer listed for this sample is Illumina HiSeq 1500. TCRdb reprocessing: public reads trimmed at Q25 with fastp, clones called with MiXCR, in-frame beta chains kept. Entries are consolidated by CDR3 protein sequence, retaining the most common genes and DNA. For this sample there are around 100,000 distinct CDR3 sequences; around 45% appear just once. Approximately 74% of the sample goes to the ten largest clones. This specimen's treatment or condition label, per the study, means: in vitro stimulation with specific CMV peptide epitopes to enrich CMV-specific T cells. As to this clonotype: There is no known antigen for this receptor. The input lacks base qualities; no much larger clone sits a single base away.

Specimen: CD8+ T cells from cultured PBMCs, collected from culture after CMV antigen stimulation. The TCR comes from a human donor in good health (CMV status not recorded). Some clones in this sample may be carry-over from other donors' samples.

Here is the DNA: TGTGCCAGCAGTTTAGGACACGGCGGGATAGGATCTTTCTTT. It codes for CASSLGHGGIGSFF. The chain links TRBV12-3 or TRBV12-4 with TRBJ1-1; the D gene cannot be resolved reliably. Including cysteine and phenylalanine, the CDR3 has 14 amino acids. Only the CDR3 DNA stays, 42 bases, in frame from base 1. Cut back by 1 base and 12 bases, the V and J ends lie 18 bases apart.